The 25 T cell receptor beta chains given below trace back to one sample, sequenced in a study of neurological immune-mediated disorders. TCRdb used MiXCR to reprocess the 5' RACE reads, holding one entry per CDR3 protein. Here the sample spans about 30,000 distinct CDR3 sequences, 5.5% to 6% being singletons. The source material was CD4+ T cells from blood. Every receptor here comes from a woman aged 50 to 60 in good health.

Many counts were recorded for this clonotype. This chain joins TRBV20-1 and TRBJ1-6; D is ambiguous. Deletions cut 6 bases from V and 5 bases from J, with 14 bases between. The CDR3 extends over 14 amino acids. In germline, CDR1 is DFQATT, CDR2 SNEGSKA (reference sequence). The CDR3 loop is CSARPTGNNSPLHF. The CDR3 DNA is TGCAGTGCCCGCCCGACCGGGAATAATTCACCCCTCCACTTT.

The table lists this clonotype with many counts. V usage is TRBV20-1 and J usage is TRBJ2-3; TRBD1 matches 7 bases. Germline CDR1 reads DFQATT; CDR2 reads SNEGSKA (reference sequence). This CDR3 is 14 amino acids long. Trimming took 6 bases from V and 2 from J; bases not matched to a gene: 8. The CDR3 sequence: CSAPRTGITDTQYF. In DNA form, the CDR3 reads TGCAGTGCCCCCAGGACAGGAATCACAGATACGCAGTATTTT.

Ten or more counts support this clonotype. The rearrangement joins TRBV7-2 to TRBJ1-6, with 9 nucleotides matching TRBD1. The CDR3 extends over 16 amino acids. With V trimmed by 2 bases and J by 8 bases, 7 bases remained unmatched. In germline, CDR1 is SGHTA, CDR2 FQGNSA. In DNA form, the CDR3 reads TGTGCCAGCAGCTTAAATACAGGGGGCAGTTATTCACCCCTCCACTTT. It yields the protein CASSLNTGGSYSPLHF.

In the case of this clonotype: As the CDR3 is not closed by the conserved phenylalanine or tryptophan, this likely results from a read error. The gene calls are TRBV28 and TRBJ2-5, with a weak D call TRBD2 (6 bases). Germline CDR1 reads MDHEN; CDR2 reads SYDVKM. This CDR3 is 17 amino acids long. In DNA form, the CDR3 reads TGTGCCAGCAGTTTGGGCGTGGGGGGTCGGGTTGTAAAGACGCAGTACTTA. Its protein is CASSLGVGGRVVKTQYL.

This clonotype came up many times. The chain links TRBV18 to TRBJ2-7; D is undetermined. The CDR3 contains 13 residues. V lost 3 bases, J lost 0 bases, and 6 bases lay in between. Germline values: CDR1 KGHSH, CDR2 LQKENI. The CDR3 loop reads CASSPPDSYEQYF. CDR3 bases: TGTGCCAGCTCACCCCCGGACTCCTACGAGCAGTACTTC. Looking up the rest from reference TRBV18 and TRBJ2-7 gives the full variable domain: NAGVMQNPRHLVRRRGQEARLRCSPMKGHSHVYWYRQLPEEGLKFMVYLQKENIIDESGMPKERFSAEFPKEGPSILRIQQVVRGDSAAYFCASSPPDSYEQYFGPGTRLTVT.

This clonotype was detected only a few times. The chain is built from TRBV20-1 and TRBJ2-3, with 9 bases fitting TRBD2. CDR3 size: 15 residues. Germline assignment: CDR1 DFQATT and CDR2 SNEGSKA (reference sequence). Germline trimming cut 1 base from V and 1 base from J; bases unmatched to any gene: 3. The CDR3 sequence is CSARVRTSGTDTQYF. CDR3 nucleotides: TGCAGTGCTAGAGTTCGGACTAGCGGCACAGATACGCAGTATTTT.

This clonotype turned up a few times. The rearrangement joins TRBV6-2 or TRBV6-3 to TRBJ1-1, with 8 bases that match TRBD1. J lost 0 bases, V lost 0 bases, and 3 bases had no gene match. Germline CDR1 MNHEY, CDR2 SVGEGT. The CDR3 has 16 amino acids. The CDR3 coding sequence is TGTGCCAGCAGTTACTCCACAGGGGGGATGAACACTGAAGCTTTCTTT. Its protein product is CASSYSTGGMNTEAFF.

This clonotype was detected many times. This chain's CDR3 is CASSHQSGRLDTGELFF. For the CDR3, the DNA is TGTGCCAGCAGCCACCAGAGCGGGAGGCTGGACACCGGGGAGCTGTTTTTT. The V gene is TRBV11-2, the J gene TRBJ2-2; 9 bases are shared with TRBD2. The CDR3 consists of 17 residues. Germline V gives CDR1 SGHAT, CDR2 FQNNGV. V shed 5 bases and J 3 bases; nucleotides not matched to a gene: 10.

The sample holds many counts of this clonotype. The CDR3 sequence: CASSFKTSRGGEQFF. The CDR3 DNA is TGCGCCAGCAGCTTTAAGACTAGCCGGGGTGGTGAGCAGTTCTTC. The rearrangement joins TRBV5-1 to TRBJ2-1; TRBD2 aligns across 7 bases. The CDR3 is made up of 15 amino acids. Germline CDR1 reads SGHRS; CDR2 reads YFSETQ. The J segment lost 9 bases and the V segment lost 2 bases, leaving 11 bases of the junction unmatched.

This clonotype came up many times. V is TRBV7-2 and J is TRBJ1-1, with D possibly being TRBD1 (6 bases). Looked up from germline, CDR1 is SGHTA and CDR2 is FQGNSA. V lost 3 bases, J lost 3 bases, and 14 bases lay in between. The CDR3 spans 15 residues. For the CDR3, the DNA is TGTGCCAGCAGCTTGTCCGGGGGGCAGGACACTGAAGCTTTCTTT. It yields the protein CASSLSGGQDTEAFF.

This clonotype occurred many times. The chain combines TRBV28 with TRBJ1-1; D is ambiguous. CDR1 and CDR2 from the germline V gene are MDHEN and SYDVKM. V lost 6 bases and J lost 1, with 9 bases in between. This CDR3 comprises 13 residues. CDR3 amino acids: CASSHGRNTEAFF. CDR3 nucleotides: TGTGCCAGCAGCCATGGGAGGAACACTGAAGCTTTCTTT.

This clonotype was recorded at least ten times. The gene calls are TRBV5-1 and TRBJ1-1, with 7 bases that match TRBD1. The V gene end was trimmed by 4 bases and the J gene end by 8 bases; junction bases not matched to a gene: 8. Germline V gene lookup returns CDR1 SGHRS and CDR2 YFSETQ. This CDR3 region has 13 residues. The CDR3 nucleotides are TGCGCCAGCAGCCCCGACGGACAGGCCGAAGCTTTCTTT. Residues: CASSPDGQAEAFF.

Details on this clonotype: The junction and the germline gene differ at one end; a read error may be behind it. V and J are TRBV20-1 and TRBJ2-7; TRBD2 matches at 9 bases. The length of the CDR3 is 15 residues. The germline V gene encodes CDR1 DFQATT and CDR2 SNEGSKA (reference sequence). The CDR3 nucleotides are TGTAGTGCTAGGGGTGTAGCGGGGGTGGGCTACGAGCGGTACTTC. Protein sequence: CSARGVAGVGYERYF.

This clonotype was counted many times. The chain carries TRBV10-1 and TRBJ2-7, with 9 bases identical to TRBD1. The CDR3 extends over 15 amino acids. Germline loops: CDR1 WNHNN, CDR2 SYGVQD (reference sequence). V dropped 2 bases and J dropped 0; count of bases not matched to a gene: 2. The CDR3 nucleotides are TGCGCCAGCAGTGAGGGACAGGGGAGCTCCTACGAGCAGTACTTC. It yields the protein CASSEGQGSSYEQYF.

This clonotype was counted at least ten times. The chain recombines TRBV20-1 with TRBJ1-2; 9 bases are shared with TRBD1. Germline V gene sequence: CDR1 DFQATT, CDR2 SNEGSKA (reference sequence). CDR3 size: 14 residues. The J segment lost 2 bases and the V segment lost 6 bases, leaving 7 bases of the junction unmatched. CDR3: CSANPTGGNYGYTF. Written as DNA, the CDR3 is TGCAGTGCCAATCCGACAGGGGGGAACTATGGCTACACCTTC.

Relative to its sample, this clonotype is medium-sized. The chain has TRBV7-3 and TRBJ2-1; a possible D gene is TRBD2 (6 bases). There are 13 residues in the CDR3. Trimming cost V 5 bases and J 10 bases, with 15 bases left between them. Germline V gives CDR1 SGHTA, CDR2 FQGTGA. The CDR3 DNA reads as TGTGCCAGCAGCACCCAGACTAGTGGGGAGCAGTTCTTC. As protein: CASSTQTSGEQFF.

This clonotype was seen repeatedly, ten times or more. The rearrangement joins TRBV7-8 to TRBJ1-2, with 8 positions matching TRBD1. The junction had 2 bases not matched to a gene; V was cut back by 1 base and J by 4 bases. The CDR3 has 14 residues. Germline V gene sequence: CDR1 SGHVS, CDR2 FQNEAQ. The CDR3 spells CASSLGGTGYGYTF. CDR3 bases: TGTGCCAGCAGCTTAGGCGGGACAGGCTATGGCTACACCTTC.

This clonotype was picked up many times. The V and J genes are TRBV20-1 and TRBJ2-3; D ambiguous. The germline V gene has CDR1 DFQATT and CDR2 SNEGSKA (reference sequence). V was trimmed by 0 bases and J by 2 bases, leaving 3 bases between them. The CDR3 is 12 amino acids. The CDR3 region has the DNA TGCAGTGCTAGAGACAACACAGATACGCAGTATTTT. Translated: CSARDNTDTQYF.

This clonotype was counted at least ten times. The V and J genes are TRBV7-9 and TRBJ1-6, with 8 bases identical to TRBD1. Germline V gene data show CDR1 as SEHNR and CDR2 as FQNEAQ (reference sequence). The length of the CDR3 is 15 residues. Unmatched junction bases numbered 5, after V lost 5 bases and J lost 5 bases. The CDR3 bases are TGTGCCAGCAGCCAAGGACAGGGTAATAATTCACCCCTCCACTTT. This codes for CASSQGQGNNSPLHF. Based on the CDR3 plus reference TRBV7-9 and TRBJ1-6, the full variable domain is DTGVSQNPRHKITKRGQNVTFRCDPISEHNRLYWYRQTLGQGPEFLTYFQNEAQLEKSRLLSDRFSAERPKGSFSTLEIQRTEQGDSAMYLCASSQGQGNNSPLHFGNGTRLTVT.

This clonotype was seen ten or more times. The rearrangement uses TRBV28 and TRBJ1-2; no clear D. CDR1 is MDHEN, CDR2 SYDVKM, per germline. This CDR3 is 13 amino acids long. Trimming pared 6 bases from V and 5 bases from J, leaving 13 bases between. CDR3 residues: CASRRVFFYGYTF. CDR3 in DNA: TGTGCCAGCAGAAGGGTTTTTTTTTATGGCTACACCTTC.

This clonotype has ten or more counts. The gene calls are TRBV20-1 and TRBJ1-2; D not certain. Germline V gene data show CDR1 as DFQATT and CDR2 as SNEGSKA (reference sequence). V was cut by 0 bases and J by 4 bases, with 9 bases left in between. The CDR3 is 13 amino acids. In nucleotides, the CDR3 is TGCAGTGCTAGAGATGCCCCAACCTATGGCTACACCTTC. Protein product: CSARDAPTYGYTF.

This clonotype was detected ten times or more. The V call is TRBV15, the J call TRBJ2-2; possible D gene TRBD1, 6 bases. The germline gives CDR1 LNHNV, CDR2 YYDKDF (reference sequence). CDR3 length equals 13 residues. V was shortened by 9 bases and J by 3 bases, with 11 bases between the two germline ends. In nucleotides, the CDR3 is TGTGCCACAAAACAGGGTTACACCGGGGAGCTGTTTTTT. It yields the protein CATKQGYTGELFF. Combining the CDR3 with reference TRBV15 and TRBJ2-2 gives the whole variable domain DAMVIQNPRYQVTQFGKPVTLSCSQTLNHNVMYWYQQKSSQAPKLLFHYYDKDFNNEADTPDNFQSRRPNTSFCFLDIRSPGLGDTAMYLCATKQGYTGELFFGEGSRLTVL.

There are many counts of this clonotype. The V gene is TRBV10-3, the J gene TRBJ2-1; 7 nucleotides line up with TRBD2. The CDR3 covers 14 residues. J gave up 7 bases and V 3 bases, and 6 bases lay outside the gene matches. Germline V CDR1 and CDR2: ENHRY, SYGVKD. In nucleotides, the CDR3 is TGTGCCATCAGTGATCGACTAGCAAGAAATGAGCAGTTCTTC. Protein product: CAISDRLARNEQFF.

At least ten counts were recorded for this clonotype. The V call is TRBV20-1, the J call TRBJ2-5; TRBD1 matches at 9 bases. Trimming at V came to 2 bases and at J to 4 bases, leaving 11 bases not matched to a gene. The V gene's germline CDR1 is DFQATT and CDR2 SNEGSKA (reference sequence). The CDR3 extends over 16 amino acids. DNA for the CDR3: TGCAGTGCTAGACCAGTAGCCGGGACAGGGACAGAGACCCAGTACTTC. Amino acid sequence: CSARPVAGTGTETQYF.

This clonotype was counted at least ten times. The rearrangement links TRBV28 to TRBJ2-7; TRBD1 matches 9 bases. CDR1 MDHEN and CDR2 SYDVKM come from the germline V gene. V was pared by 6 bases and J by 3 bases, with 6 bases of the junction left unmatched. The CDR3 has 14 residues. The CDR3 DNA follows: TGTGCCAGCAGACCTCCGGGACAGGGCTACGAGCAGTACTTC. This codes for CASRPPGQGYEQYF.